The 12 T cell receptor beta chains below come from one sample, sequenced in a study of radiotherapy plus CTLA-4 blockade in lung cancer. The data were produced by immunoSEQ multiplex PCR, yet TCRdb's version contains in-frame clones alone and is incomplete. The sample records roughly 44,000 clones, 60% to 80% being singletons. This specimen was peripheral blood, taken from a patient treated with radiotherapy plus ipilimumab. The receptor source for this set is a human donor with non-small cell lung cancer who had stable disease on radiotherapy plus ipilimumab.

J is TRBJ1-2 and V is TRBV2; 7 nucleotides match TRBD1. Germline V gene lookup returns CDR1 SNHLY and CDR2 FYNNEI. The CDR3 has 13 residues. V lost 7 bases, J lost 4 bases, and 6 bases stayed unmatched. Written as DNA, the CDR3 is TGTGCCAGCAAAGTAGGGGGCATCTATGGCTACACCTTC. Residues: CASKVGGIYGYTF.

In this sample, this clone turned up a few times. The V and J genes are TRBV4-3 and TRBJ1-6; D remains ambiguous. The ends were cut back, 0 bases at V and 5 bases at J, with 8 bases in the middle. The CDR3 totals 15 residues. Per the germline V gene, CDR1 is LGHNA and CDR2 is YSLEER. The CDR3 spells CASSQDEQNNSPLHF. CDR3 in DNA: TGCGCCAGCAGCCAAGATGAACAGAATAATTCACCCCTCCACTTT.

This CDR3 reads CASSPHGGTGLVYGYTF. CDR3 sequence (DNA): TGTGCCAGCAGCCCTCATGGGGGGACAGGGCTCGTCTATGGCTACACCTTC. The chain joins TRBV7-3 to TRBJ1-2, with TRBD1 identical over 9 bases. The CDR3 consists of 17 residues. The germline V gene encodes CDR1 SGHTA and CDR2 FQGTGA. The junction had 14 bases not matched to a gene; V was cut back by 5 bases and J by 4 bases.

This clone occurred a few times. This chain uses TRBV4-2 with TRBJ2-3, with 15 bases matching TRBD2. CDR1 is LGHNA, CDR2 YNFKEQ, per germline. The V segment lost 1 base and the J segment 4 bases; nucleotides outside the gene matches: 0. The CDR3 totals 16 residues. DNA of the CDR3: TGTGCCAGCAGCCAAGGGACTAGCGGGGGGGCAGATACGCAGTATTTT. This sequence encodes CASSQGTSGGADTQYF.

The chain uses TRBV7-9 and TRBJ1-1; D gene ambiguous. V lost 4 bases, J lost 1 base, and 7 bases lay in between. CDR3 size: 13 residues. The V gene's germline CDR1 is SEHNR and CDR2 FQNEAQ (reference sequence). The CDR3 DNA sequence: TGTGCCAGCAGCTCCCAGGAGAACACTGAAGCTTTCTTT. Protein product: CASSSQENTEAFF. The whole variable domain, filled in from reference TRBV7-9 and TRBJ1-1, reads DTGVSQNPRHKITKRGQNVTFRCDPISEHNRLYWYRQTLGQGPEFLTYFQNEAQLEKSRLLSDRFSAERPKGSFSTLEIQRTEQGDSAMYLCASSSQENTEAFFGQGTRLTVV.

CDR3 sequence reads: CASSLVRYEQYF. The CDR3 DNA reads TGTGCCAGCAGCTTAGTCCGCTACGAGCAGTACTTC. The gene calls are TRBV7-2 and TRBJ2-7; D unclear. Germline V gene sequence: CDR1 SGHTA, CDR2 FQGNSA. This CDR3 has 12 residues. V was clipped by 1 base and J by 3 bases, with 4 bases between them.

This chain connects TRBV19 to TRBJ1-5; D is perhaps TRBD1 (6 bases). Trimming stripped 1 base from V and 0 bases from J, with 10 bases between. This CDR3 spans 16 amino acids. Germline V CDR1 and CDR2: LNHDA, SQIVND (reference sequence). DNA of the CDR3: TGTGCCAGTAGTATAGGTGGCAGGGGTAGCAATCAGCCCCAGCATTTT. Amino acids: CASSIGGRGSNQPQHF.

This clone was seen more than once but under ten times. V gene TRBV7-6 combines with J gene TRBJ2-6, with D tentatively TRBD2 (5 bases). This CDR3 contains 17 residues. CDR1 SGHVS and CDR2 FNYEAQ come from the germline V gene. The V and J ends lost 5 bases and 0 bases respectively, with 14 bases between them. The CDR3 nucleotides read TGTGCCAGCAGCCATGGGAGAGGCCTCTCTGGGGCCAACGTCCTGACTTTC. Encoded protein: CASSHGRGLSGANVLTF.

The chain links TRBV9 to TRBJ2-3, with 8 bases fitting TRBD2. Germline loops: CDR1 SGDLS, CDR2 YYNGEE. With V trimmed by 4 bases and J by 4 bases, 8 bases remained unmatched. The CDR3 is made up of 15 amino acids. The CDR3 DNA reads as TGTGCCAGCAGCCAGGACTCGGGGGGGCCAGATACGCAGTATTTT. This sequence encodes CASSQDSGGPDTQYF.

The V call is TRBV5-4, the J call TRBJ1-4, with 7 bases lining up with TRBD1. This CDR3 spans 17 amino acids. Germline CDR1 reads SGHNT; CDR2 reads YYREEE (reference sequence). The J segment lost 0 bases and the V segment lost 0 bases, leaving 5 bases of the junction unmatched. CDR3 region: CASSLGRDSATNEKLFF. The CDR3 DNA reads TGTGCCAGCAGCTTGGGTCGGGACAGCGCAACTAATGAAAAACTGTTTTTT.

The rearrangement uses TRBV6-5 and TRBJ1-2; possible D gene TRBD1, 6 bases. Germline values: CDR1 MNHEY, CDR2 SVGAGI. The CDR3 loop spans 15 amino acids. V lost 0 bases, J lost 3 bases, and 11 bases lay in between. The CDR3 nucleotides are TGTGCCAGCAGTTACTCCGCCACAGGGTACTATGGCTACACCTTC. The encoded protein is CASSYSATGYYGYTF.

The V call is TRBV5-1, the J call TRBJ1-1; D possibly corresponds to TRBD1 (5 bases). The CDR3 consists of 17 residues. The V end lost 4 bases, the J end lost 2 bases, and 21 bases lay between the germline ends. Germline values: CDR1 SGHRS, CDR2 YFSETQ. The CDR3 is CASSHPSGPGLNTEAFF. The CDR3 DNA reads as TGCGCCAGCAGCCACCCCTCGGGGCCAGGCTTAAACACTGAAGCTTTCTTT. Supplemented by reference TRBV5-1 and TRBJ1-1, the full variable domain reads KAGVTQTPRYLIKTRGQQVTLSCSPISGHRSVSWYQQTPGQGLQFLFEYFSETQRNKGNFPGRFSGRQFSNSRSEMNVSTLELGDSALYLCASSHPSGPGLNTEAFFGQGTRLTVV.